This TCR beta chain comes out of a study of blood T cell repertoires in COVID-19 (dated by TCRdb to the early 2020s). Turning to the overall study: Samples covering the acute and convalescent phases of COVID-19 were provided by collaborators in the United States, Italy and Spain. The material from the prospective study consisted of cDNA or gDNA derived from T cells, B-cell-depleted T cells, or PBMCs. The dataset comprised deeply sampled blood TCRbeta repertoires from subjects exposed to, actively infected with, or recovered from COVID-19. The repertoires were released in a freely available public database meant as a resource for research on the immune response to SARS-CoV-2. The samples were drawn from two sources: the first 160 participants of the ongoing ImmuneRACE study, and 1,000 to 1,500 subjects contributed by 6 global collaborators. The sample metadata nearly always contained a de-identified subject ID, COVID-19 status, age in years and sex. Where available, HLA class I and class II types were taken from metadata supplied by the sample provider and were not determined by assay-based typing.

Points on this clone: Its antigen remains undetermined. The input lacks base qualities; no much larger clone sits a single base away.

What the study reported, not specific to this receptor: The amount of clinical and demographic metadata varied by source and participant and was provided uncurated.

TCRbeta CDR3 regions were amplified from genomic DNA by means of the immunoSEQ Assay, a bias-controlled multiplex PCR. As for the original processing: The number of nucleated cells in each sample was estimated from the amplification of reference gene primers within the assay. To quantify the absolute abundance of each unique TCRbeta CDR3 rearrangement, sequence reads were collapsed and filtered. For each sample, productive Simpson clonality was calculated as the square root of Simpson's diversity index across productive rearrangements. In TCRdb, the immuneACCESS table is reduced to in-frame sequences with V and J assigned. These tables do not hold every clone; where another copy was compared, an unresolved V gene accounts for under half, and the others remain unexplained. V, J and clone size derive from that table, while D and trimming were established from the DNA sequence. For this sample the table gives roughly 500,000 clones, of which around 85% were detected only once. The top ten hold roughly 3.1% of the sample.

Whole blood was collected in K2EDTA tubes by collaborating institutions according to the institutions' own protocols. For TCRbeta analysis, collaborators shipped samples in one of three forms: frozen whole blood, isolated PBMCs, or DNA extracted from either of those sample types. CDR1 and CDR2 are read off the germline V gene (reference sequence) as SEHNR and FQNEAQ. The CDR3 contains 16 residues, cysteine and phenylalanine counted. CDR3 DNA is the only sequence kept; it has 48 bases, read in frame from the first base. A distance of 14 bases separates the germline ends of V and J, which lose 0 bases and 8 bases respectively.

The sequence joins TRBV7-9 to TRBJ1-6; D gene: possibly TRBD1, on 5 matching bases. Sequenced input: peripheral blood. The TCR originated in a human donor in a cohort sampled during active COVID-19. The DNA sequence is given as TGTGCCAGCAGCTTAGCAGGGGCAGGGATCGATTCACCCCTCCACTTT. Translated, this gives CASSLAGAGIDSPLHF.